These T cell receptor beta chains were read from a single sample in a study of cytomegalovirus exposure and HLA in healthy donors. The data were produced by immunoSEQ multiplex PCR, yet TCRdb's version contains in-frame clones alone and is incomplete. The data hold approximately 73,000 clones, with around 79% observed a single time. The sample consisted of PBMCs. Receptors were obtained from a woman aged 40 to 50 in good health and CMV-seropositive. Both conserved end residues are part of each CDR3. A D gene is named only where the DNA matches it firmly. Size is omitted from some rows. Given values are once, few, many or a class for expanded clones.

TRBJ1-2 TRBV5-4 - TRBD1 TGTGCCAGCAGCTTGGACCTACAGGGGGATGGCTACACCTTC CASSLDLQGDGYTF
TRBJ1-2 TRBV5-1 - TRBD1 TGCGCCAGCAGCTTGGGACAGGGGGATCGGGGCTACACCTTC CASSLGQGDRGYTF
TRBJ2-5 TRBV7-9 - TRBD2 TGTGCCAGCAGCCCGCGGGGGGTCCAAGAGACCCAGTACTTC CASSPRGVQETQYF
TRBJ1-3 TRBV7-6 - - TGTGCCAGCAGCGAAGACGGGGACTCTGGAAACACCATATATTTT CASSEDGDSGNTIYF
TRBJ2-7 TRBV14 - - TGTGCCAGCAGCCCGGACAGCTCCTACGAGCAGTACTTC CASSPDSSYEQYF
TRBJ2-6 TRBV2 - - TGTGCCAGCAGTGGGACAGCAGCTGGGGCCAACGTCCTGACTTTC CASSGTAAGANVLTF
TRBJ2-5 TRBV6-5 few - TGTGCCAGCAGTTACCCGCCTGGTGAGCAGTACTTC CASSYPPGEQYF
TRBJ2-2 TRBV9 few TRBD2 TGTGCCAGCAGCGTAGCTCGAAGAGGACTAGCGTTCGGAACCGGGGAGCTGTTTTTT CASSVARRGLAFGTGELFF
TRBJ2-7 TRBV30 - TRBD1 TGTGCCTTGACAGGGGGTTACTACGAGCAGTACTTC CALTGGYYEQYF
TRBJ1-5 TRBV19 - - TGTGCCAGTAGTGAGACAATAACACAGCCCCAGCATTTT CASSETITQPQHF
TRBJ2-2 TRBV9 - - TGTGCCAGCAGCTCTCCACAGGGACGGTCAGGTGGGGAGCTGTTTTTT CASSSPQGRSGGELFF
TRBJ2-7 TRBV7-9 - TRBD1 TGTGCCAGCAGCTTTTCCGGGACAGGGGGATACGAGCAGTACTTC CASSFSGTGGYEQYF
TRBJ1-6 TRBV10-3 few - TGTGCCATCAGTGAATCCACAGGGATAGGTAATTCACCCCTCCACTTT CAISESTGIGNSPLHF
TRBJ2-2 TRBV19 - TRBD1 TGTGCCAAACGACAGGGGGGACCCACCGGGGAGCTGTTTTTT CAKRQGGPTGELFF
TRBJ2-7 TRBV4-2 - TRBD2 TGTGCCAGCAGCCAAGAACTAGCGGGAGTTACCTACGAGCAGTACTTC CASSQELAGVTYEQYF
TRBJ2-1 TRBV19 - - TGTGCCAGTAGCGAATCACGGAGCACCTACAATGAGCAGTTCTTC CASSESRSTYNEQFF
TRBJ2-2 TRBV10-1 - TRBD1 TGCGCCAGCAGTGAGCGGACAGGGTATTCCGGGGAGCTGTTTTTT CASSERTGYSGELFF
TRBJ1-3 TRBV9 - TRBD1 TGTGCCAGCAGCAACCGACAGGGACTTACTGGAAACACCATATATTTT CASSNRQGLTGNTIYF
TRBJ2-7 TRBV28 - TRBD1 TGTGCCAGCAGTTCTCCGGGACAGGGTACCTACGAGCAGTACTTC CASSSPGQGTYEQYF
TRBJ1-2 TRBV29-1 - - TGCAGCGTTTTGCAACAGTTTGGCTACACCTTC CSVLQQFGYTF
TRBJ1-2 TRBV19 - TRBD1 TGTGCCAGGGACCTTGGACAGGGAGATTTCGGCTACACCTTC CARDLGQGDFGYTF
TRBJ2-3 TRBV5-8 few TRBD2 TGTGCCAGCAGCCCTGGGACTAGCGGCACAGATACGCAGTATTTT CASSPGTSGTDTQYF
TRBJ2-7 TRBV6-1 - TRBD2 TGTGCCAGTTGGGAGGGCCACACGGCCTACGAGCAGTACTTC CASWEGHTAYEQYF
TRBJ2-1 TRBV7-9 - TRBD1 TGTGCCAGCAGCTCGGGACAGGGGGGGGTCAATGAGCAGTTCTTC CASSSGQGGVNEQFF
TRBJ2-7 TRBV11-2 - TRBD1 TGTGCCAGCAGCCAGGGACAGGGATGGTCCTACGAGCAGTACTTC CASSQGQGWSYEQYF
TRBJ1-2 TRBV4-1 - - TGCGCCAGCAGGGGGCTAGGCCGTTACTATGGCTACACCTTC CASRGLGRYYGYTF
TRBJ1-1 TRBV5-1 once TRBD1 TGCGCCAGCAGCTGGATTTATCAGGGGGCGAGAGGGAACACTGAAGCTTTCTTT CASSWIYQGARGNTEAFF
TRBJ2-3 TRBV30 - - TGTGCCTGGAGGGTAGGTGGGAGCGGCACAGATACGCAGTATTTT CAWRVGGSGTDTQYF
TRBJ2-7 TRBV7-3 - - TGTGCCAGCAGCTTAAATATAGGGGGAGCCACTCACGAGCAGTACTTC CASSLNIGGATHEQYF
TRBJ2-5 TRBV4-1 - - TGCGCCAGCAGCCACCCCGACTTCCAAGAGACCCAGTACTTC CASSHPDFQETQYF
TRBJ2-1 TRBV6-5 - - TGTGCCAGCAGTCCCAGGGCGGGAACGGACAATGAGCAGTTCTTC CASSPRAGTDNEQFF